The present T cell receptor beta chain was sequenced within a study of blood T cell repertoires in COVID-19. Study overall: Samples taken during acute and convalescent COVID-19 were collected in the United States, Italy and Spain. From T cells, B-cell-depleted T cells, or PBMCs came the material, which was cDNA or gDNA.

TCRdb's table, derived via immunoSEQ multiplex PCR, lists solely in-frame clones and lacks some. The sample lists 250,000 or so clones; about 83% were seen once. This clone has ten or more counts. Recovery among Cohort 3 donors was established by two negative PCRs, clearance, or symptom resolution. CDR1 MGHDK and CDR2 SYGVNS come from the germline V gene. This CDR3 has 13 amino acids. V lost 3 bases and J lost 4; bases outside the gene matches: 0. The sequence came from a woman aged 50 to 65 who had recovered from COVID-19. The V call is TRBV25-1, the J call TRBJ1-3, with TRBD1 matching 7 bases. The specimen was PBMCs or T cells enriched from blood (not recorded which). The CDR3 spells CASSETGGNTIYF. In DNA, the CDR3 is TGTGCCAGCAGTGAGACAGGGGGAAACACCATATATTTT. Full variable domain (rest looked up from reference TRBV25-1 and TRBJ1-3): EADIYQTPRYLVIGTGKKITLECSQTMGHDKMYWYQQDPGMELHLIHYSYGVNSTEKGDLSSESTVSRIRTEHFPLTLESARPSHTSQYLCASSETGGNTIYFGEGSWLTVV.